These 20 T cell receptor beta chains were sequenced from one sample in a study of T cell changes during pregnancy in multiple sclerosis (dated by TCRdb to about 2019). Libraries were prepared through the immunoSEQ multiplex PCR assay. Entries here come from immuneACCESS through TCRdb and include only in-frame sequences with V and J called. Some clones fail to appear in such tables; in the studies checked, an unresolved V gene covers under half of the shortfall, and the cause of the remainder is unknown. Here the sample has some 120,000 clones; roughly nine tenths occur a single time. Of the sample, roughly 1.4% is held by the ten largest clones. Here the sequenced sample was peripheral blood, taken in the third trimester of pregnancy. These receptors were collected from a female donor with multiple sclerosis, enrolled in a pregnancy study.

The chain couples TRBV5-1 to TRBJ2-7; D is ambiguous. Trimming stripped 0 bases from V and 3 bases from J, with 10 bases between. Germline V CDR1 and CDR2: SGHRS, YFSETQ. The CDR3 runs 14 residues. Here the CDR3 DNA reads TGCGCCAGCAGCTTGGGTGGCAGCGTCTACGAGCAGTACTTC. Translating gives CASSLGGSVYEQYF.

The rearrangement joins TRBV5-1 to TRBJ1-2, with D possibly being TRBD1 (5 bases). This CDR3 has 14 residues. Germline V gene sequence: CDR1 SGHRS, CDR2 YFSETQ. The V gene lost 0 bases and the J gene lost 14 bases, with 20 bases spanning the gap. The CDR3 loop reads CASSLVPREGGGTF. The DNA of the CDR3 is TGCGCCAGCAGCTTGGTCCCCAGGGAGGGAGGAGGGACCTTC.

The V gene is TRBV2, the J gene TRBJ2-6, with D perhaps matching TRBD2 (5 bases). V lost 0 bases, J lost 1 base, and 10 bases lay in between. The CDR3 runs to 17 residues. Germline assignment: CDR1 SNHLY and CDR2 FYNNEI. The CDR3 DNA sequence: TGTGCCAGCAGTGAAGCGTCCGGCGGGTCTGGGGCCAACGTCCTGACTTTC. This sequence encodes CASSEASGGSGANVLTF.

V usage is TRBV18 and J usage is TRBJ2-2; the D gene is possibly TRBD1 (6 bases). Trimming left V 6 bases short and J 2 bases short, with 16 bases between. The CDR3 contains 16 residues. Germline V gene sequence: CDR1 KGHSH, CDR2 LQKENI. The CDR3 sequence is CASSPTLDSNTGELFF. In DNA form, the CDR3 reads TGTGCCAGCTCCCCTACTTTGGACAGTAACACCGGGGAGCTGTTTTTT.

The chain recombines TRBV30 with TRBJ1-4; TRBD1 aligns across 7 bases. This CDR3 spans 13 amino acids. J lost 7 bases, V lost 1 base, and 3 bases had no gene match. Germline CDR1 is GTSNPN and CDR2 is SVGIG (reference sequence). This CDR3 reads CAWSDRGREKLFF. As DNA, the CDR3 is TGTGCCTGGAGTGACAGGGGTCGTGAAAAACTGTTTTTT.

This rearrangement joins TRBV7-2 to TRBJ2-7, with 9 bases that match TRBD1. CDR1 SGHTA and CDR2 FQGNSA come from the germline V gene. CDR3 length equals 16 residues. The V and J ends lost 2 bases and 3 bases, in that order; junction bases with no gene match: 8. The CDR3 region is CASSLTSTGGVYEQYF. CDR3 DNA: TGTGCCAGCAGCTTAACCTCGACAGGGGGAGTCTACGAGCAGTACTTC.

The chain carries TRBV9 and TRBJ1-2; TRBD1 aligns across 10 bases. The CDR3 sequence is 14 residues long. Germline-derived CDR1 and CDR2 are SGDLS and YYNGEE. The junction had 1 base not matched to a gene; V was cut back by 0 bases and J by 5 bases. DNA for the CDR3: TGTGCCAGCAGCGTAGCGGGACAGGGGTATGGCTACACCTTC. It translates to CASSVAGQGYGYTF.

The gene calls are TRBV7-9 and TRBJ1-2, with D possibly matching TRBD1 (6 bases). CDR3 length: 12 amino acids. Trimming took off 5 bases at V and 7 bases at J, with 11 bases between the two ends. The germline V gene has CDR1 SEHNR and CDR2 FQNEAQ (reference sequence). The DNA of the CDR3 is TGTGCCAGCAGCCACGAAGGGGGTGGCTACACCTTC. Its translation is CASSHEGGGYTF.

This clone has a handful of counts. The V and J genes are TRBV11-2 and TRBJ1-1; unclear D gene. V lost 5 bases, J lost 1 base, and 8 bases lay in between. The CDR3 runs 13 residues. The germline CDR1 and CDR2 sequences are SGHAT and FQNNGV. CDR3 sequence (DNA): TGTGCCAGCAGCACCAGACAGAACACTGAAGCTTTCTTT. Translation gives CASSTRQNTEAFF.

The chain uses TRBV6-5 and TRBJ1-1; the D is unclear. Germline V lookup: CDR1 MNHEY, CDR2 SVGAGI. The CDR3 is 15 residues long. V lost 0 bases, J lost 1 base, and 9 bases lay in between. The CDR3 coding sequence is TGTGCCAGCAGTTACTCCCCGGTCGCGAACACTGAAGCTTTCTTT. The encoded protein is CASSYSPVANTEAFF.

This chain links TRBV29-1 with TRBJ2-1; no firm D call. Between the trimmed V and J ends, which lost 0 bases and 0 bases, there was a span of 15 bases. The CDR3 sequence is 17 residues long. The germline CDR1 and CDR2 sequences are SQVTM and ANQGSEA. The CDR3 loop reads CSVEDRGDFSSYNEQFF. Here the CDR3 DNA reads TGCAGCGTTGAAGATCGTGGCGACTTTAGCTCCTACAATGAGCAGTTCTTC.

The chain is built from TRBV19 and TRBJ1-1; no firm D call. Per the germline V gene, CDR1 is LNHDA and CDR2 is SQIVND (reference sequence). CDR3 length: 14 amino acids. The germline V and J ends were trimmed by 7 bases and 8 bases, with 20 bases remaining between them. The CDR3 sequence is CASTYAVSRGEAFF. Written as DNA, the CDR3 is TGTGCCAGTACCTACGCAGTTTCAAGAGGGGAAGCTTTCTTT. The whole variable domain, filled in from reference TRBV19 and TRBJ1-1, reads DGGITQSPKYLFRKEGQNVTLSCEQNLNHDAMYWYRQDPGQGLRLIYYSQIVNDFQKGDIAEGYSVSREKKESFPLTVTSAQKNPTAFYLCASTYAVSRGEAFFGQGTRLTVV.

This clone appeared a single time. This sequence joins TRBV27 and TRBJ2-1; 8 bases map to TRBD2. In germline, CDR1 is MNHEY, CDR2 SMNVEV (reference sequence). The length of the CDR3 is 16 residues. The junction had 5 bases not matched to a gene; V was cut back by 4 bases and J by 0 bases. The CDR3 spells CASSYTSGSSYNEQFF. In nucleotides, the CDR3 is TGTGCCAGCAGTTACACTAGCGGCAGCTCCTACAATGAGCAGTTCTTC.

V gene TRBV10-3 combines with J gene TRBJ2-5; D is perhaps TRBD1 (7 bases). The CDR3 has 14 residues. The germline V gene encodes CDR1 ENHRY and CDR2 SYGVKD. Between the trimmed V and J ends, which lost 6 bases and 3 bases, there was a span of 14 bases. The CDR3 region has the DNA TGTGCCATCAGCCGCGGGACAGAAGAAGAGACCCAGTACTTC. As protein: CAISRGTEEETQYF.

This rearrangement joins TRBV29-1 to TRBJ2-7, with TRBD1 matching over 10 bases. The germline CDR1 and CDR2 sequences are SQVTM and ANQGSEA. The trim removed 7 bases at V and 4 bases at J, leaving 4 bases unmatched. CDR3 length equals 12 residues. CDR3 sequence: CSGTGGGYEQYF. CDR3 coding DNA: TGCAGCGGGACAGGGGGTGGTTACGAGCAGTACTTC.

This sequence joins TRBV29-1 and TRBJ2-7, with TRBD1 matching over 12 bases. Trimming removed 5 bases from V and 7 bases from J; junction bases left unmatched: 12. The CDR3 is 15 residues long. CDR1 and CDR2 from the germline V gene are SQVTM and ANQGSEA. CDR3 residues: CSVRNTGQGAGEQYF. CDR3 sequence (DNA): TGCAGCGTTCGAAACACGGGACAGGGGGCTGGGGAGCAGTACTTC.

This clone has only a few counts. The rearrangement uses TRBV11-2 and TRBJ1-1; maybe TRBD1 (5 bases). Germline-derived CDR1 and CDR2 are SGHAT and FQNNGV. The ends were cut back, 4 bases at V and 0 bases at J, with 12 bases in the middle. The CDR3 covers 15 residues. The CDR3 nucleotides read TGTGCCAGCAGCTACAAGCGACAGCTGAACACTGAAGCTTTCTTT. Translated: CASSYKRQLNTEAFF. Filled out from reference TRBV11-2 and TRBJ1-1, the complete variable domain reads EAGVAQSPRYKIIEKRQSVAFWCNPISGHATLYWYQQILGQGPKLLIQFQNNGVVDDSQLPKDRFSAERLKGVDSTLKIQPAKLEDSAVYLCASSYKRQLNTEAFFGQGTRLTVV.

This chain uses TRBV28 with TRBJ1-2, with 8 bases aligning to TRBD1. The trim removed 8 bases at V and 6 bases at J, leaving 8 bases unmatched. CDR1 and CDR2 (germline): MDHEN, SYDVKM. The CDR3 totals 13 residues. Here the CDR3 reads CASSPADRDGYTF. The CDR3 DNA follows: TGTGCCAGCTCTCCAGCGGACAGGGATGGCTACACCTTC.

This chain connects TRBV5-1 to TRBJ2-1; TRBD2 aligns across 11 bases. Germline V gene sequence: CDR1 SGHRS, CDR2 YFSETQ. This CDR3 comprises 17 residues. V dropped 0 bases and J dropped 3; count of bases not matched to a gene: 5. CDR3 nucleotide sequence: TGCGCCAGCAGCTTGGGCCTACTAGCGGGAGACTACAATGAGCAGTTCTTC. This codes for CASSLGLLAGDYNEQFF. Variable domain in full (rest from reference TRBV5-1 and TRBJ2-1): KAGVTQTPRYLIKTRGQQVTLSCSPISGHRSVSWYQQTPGQGLQFLFEYFSETQRNKGNFPGRFSGRQFSNSRSEMNVSTLELGDSALYLCASSLGLLAGDYNEQFFGPGTRLTVL.

CDR3 region: CASSLEAGLTEAFF. The CDR3 nucleotides read TGCGCCAGCAGCTTGGAGGCAGGGTTGACTGAAGCTTTCTTT. This chain uses TRBV5-1 with TRBJ1-1, with D possibly being TRBD1 (5 bases). The germline V gene has CDR1 SGHRS and CDR2 YFSETQ. The CDR3 extends over 14 amino acids. V lost 0 bases, J lost 5 bases, and 11 bases lay in between.